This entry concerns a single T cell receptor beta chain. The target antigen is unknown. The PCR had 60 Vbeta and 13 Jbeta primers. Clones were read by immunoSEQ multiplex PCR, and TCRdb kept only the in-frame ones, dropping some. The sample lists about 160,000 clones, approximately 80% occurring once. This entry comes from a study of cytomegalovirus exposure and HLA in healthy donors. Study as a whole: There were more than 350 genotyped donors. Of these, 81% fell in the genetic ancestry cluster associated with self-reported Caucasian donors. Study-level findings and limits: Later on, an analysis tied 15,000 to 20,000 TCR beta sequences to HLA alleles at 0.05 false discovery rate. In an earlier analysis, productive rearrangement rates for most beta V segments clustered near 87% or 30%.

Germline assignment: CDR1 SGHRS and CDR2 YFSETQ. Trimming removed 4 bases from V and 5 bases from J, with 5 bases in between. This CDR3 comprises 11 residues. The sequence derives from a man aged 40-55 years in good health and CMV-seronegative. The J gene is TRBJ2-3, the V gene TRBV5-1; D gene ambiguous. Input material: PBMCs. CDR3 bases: TGCGCCAGCAGCGTCGGAGATACGCAGTATTTT. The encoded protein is CASSVGDTQYF.